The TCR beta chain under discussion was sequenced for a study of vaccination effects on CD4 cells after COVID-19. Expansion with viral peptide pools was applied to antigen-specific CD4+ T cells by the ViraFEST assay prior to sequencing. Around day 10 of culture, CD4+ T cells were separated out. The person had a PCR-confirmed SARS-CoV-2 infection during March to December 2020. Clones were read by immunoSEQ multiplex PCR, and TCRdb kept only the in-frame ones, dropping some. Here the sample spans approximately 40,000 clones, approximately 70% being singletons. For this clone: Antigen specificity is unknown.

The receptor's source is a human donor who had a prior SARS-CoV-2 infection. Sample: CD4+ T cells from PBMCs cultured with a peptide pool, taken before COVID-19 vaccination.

In nucleotides, the CDR3 is TGTGCCAGCAGTGAACTCCCCGGGCGGGGAGACCAAGAGACCCAGTACTTC. Protein sequence: CASSELPGRGDQETQYF. V gene TRBV2 combines with J gene TRBJ2-5; the D gene is possibly TRBD2 (6 bases). V dropped 2 bases and J dropped 0 bases, with 16 bases sitting between them. Germline V lookup: CDR1 SNHLY, CDR2 FYNNEI. This CDR3 has 17 residues.